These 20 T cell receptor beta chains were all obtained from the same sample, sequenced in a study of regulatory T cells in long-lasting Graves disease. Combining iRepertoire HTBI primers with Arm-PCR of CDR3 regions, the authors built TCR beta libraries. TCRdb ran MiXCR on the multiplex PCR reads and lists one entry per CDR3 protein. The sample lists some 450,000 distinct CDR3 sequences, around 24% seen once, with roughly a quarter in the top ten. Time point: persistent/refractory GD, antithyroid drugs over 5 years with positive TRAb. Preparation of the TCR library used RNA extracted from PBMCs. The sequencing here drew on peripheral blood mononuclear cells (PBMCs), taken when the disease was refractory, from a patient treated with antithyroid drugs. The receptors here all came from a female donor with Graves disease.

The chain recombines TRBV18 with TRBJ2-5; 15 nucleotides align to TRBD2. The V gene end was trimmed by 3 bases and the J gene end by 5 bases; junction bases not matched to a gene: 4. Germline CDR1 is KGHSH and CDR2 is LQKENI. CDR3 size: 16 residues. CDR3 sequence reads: CASSPGLAGGSETQYF. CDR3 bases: TGTGCCAGCTCACCGGGACTAGCGGGAGGAAGTGAGACCCAGTACTTC.

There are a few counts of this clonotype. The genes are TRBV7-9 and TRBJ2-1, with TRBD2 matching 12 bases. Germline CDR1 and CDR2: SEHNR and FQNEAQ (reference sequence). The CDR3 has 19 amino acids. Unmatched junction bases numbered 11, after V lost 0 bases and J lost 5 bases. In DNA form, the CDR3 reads TGTGCCAGCAGCTTAGCAAGTGGGGGACTAGCGGGTTCTAACAATGAGCAGTTCTTC. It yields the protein CASSLASGGLAGSNNEQFF.

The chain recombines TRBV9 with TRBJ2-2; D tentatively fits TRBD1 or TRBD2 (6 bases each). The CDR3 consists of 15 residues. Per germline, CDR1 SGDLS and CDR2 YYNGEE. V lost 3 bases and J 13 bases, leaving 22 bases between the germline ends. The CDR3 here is CASSAPGTGARVLFF. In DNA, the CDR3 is TGTGCCAGCAGCGCTCCCGGGACGGGGGCTCGTGTGCTGTTTTTT.

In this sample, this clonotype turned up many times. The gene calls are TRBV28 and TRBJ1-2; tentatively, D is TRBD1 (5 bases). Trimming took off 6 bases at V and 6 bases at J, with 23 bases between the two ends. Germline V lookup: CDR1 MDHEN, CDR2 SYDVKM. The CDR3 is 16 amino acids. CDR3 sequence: CASRVSGGWQGNGYTF. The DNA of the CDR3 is TGTGCCAGCAGAGTTTCTGGGGGGTGGCAGGGTAATGGCTACACCTTC.

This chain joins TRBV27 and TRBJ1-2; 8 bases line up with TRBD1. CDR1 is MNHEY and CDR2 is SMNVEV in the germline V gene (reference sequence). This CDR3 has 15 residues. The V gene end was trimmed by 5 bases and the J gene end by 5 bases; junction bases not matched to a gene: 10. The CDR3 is CASSLKTGAAYGYTF. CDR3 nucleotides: TGTGCCAGCAGTCTAAAGACAGGGGCCGCTTATGGCTACACCTTC.

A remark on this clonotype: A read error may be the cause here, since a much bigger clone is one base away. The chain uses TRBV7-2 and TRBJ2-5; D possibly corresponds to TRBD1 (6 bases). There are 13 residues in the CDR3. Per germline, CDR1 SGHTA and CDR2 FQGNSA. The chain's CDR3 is CASTDSLQKTQYF. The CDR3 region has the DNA TGTGCCAGCACGGACAGCCTCCAAAAGACCCAGTACTTC.

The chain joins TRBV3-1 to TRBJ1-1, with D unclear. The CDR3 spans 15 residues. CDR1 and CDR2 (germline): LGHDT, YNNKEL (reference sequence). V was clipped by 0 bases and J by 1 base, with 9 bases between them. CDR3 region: CASSQDAGKNTEAFF. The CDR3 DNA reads TGTGCCAGCAGCCAAGATGCTGGGAAGAACACTGAAGCTTTCTTT.

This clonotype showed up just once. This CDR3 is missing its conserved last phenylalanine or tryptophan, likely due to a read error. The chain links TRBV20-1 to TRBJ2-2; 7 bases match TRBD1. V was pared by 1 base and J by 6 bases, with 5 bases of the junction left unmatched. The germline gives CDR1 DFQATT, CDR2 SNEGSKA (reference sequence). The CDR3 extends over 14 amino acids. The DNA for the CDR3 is TGCAGTGCTAGAGTCGTTCAGGGGGCCGGGGAGCTGTTTTCT. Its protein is CSARVVQGAGELFS.

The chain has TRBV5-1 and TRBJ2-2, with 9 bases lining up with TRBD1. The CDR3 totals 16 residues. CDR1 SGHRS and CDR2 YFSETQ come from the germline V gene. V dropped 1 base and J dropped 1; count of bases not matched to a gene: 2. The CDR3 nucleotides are TGCGCCAGCAGCTTGAGGGGACAGGGGAACACCGGGGAGCTGTTTTTT. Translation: CASSLRGQGNTGELFF.

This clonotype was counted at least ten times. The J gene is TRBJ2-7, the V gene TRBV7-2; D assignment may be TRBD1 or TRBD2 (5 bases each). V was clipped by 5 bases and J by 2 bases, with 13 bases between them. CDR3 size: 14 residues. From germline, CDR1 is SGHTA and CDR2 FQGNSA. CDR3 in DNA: TGTGCCAGCAGCCACCGGGACGGGGCCTACGAGCAGTACTTC. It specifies CASSHRDGAYEQYF. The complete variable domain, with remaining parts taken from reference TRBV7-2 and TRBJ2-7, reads GAGVSQSPSNKVTEKGKDVELRCDPISGHTALYWYRQSLGQGLEFLIYFQGNSAPDKSGLPSDRFSAERTGGSVSTLTIQRTQQEDSAVYLCASSHRDGAYEQYFGPGTRLTVT.

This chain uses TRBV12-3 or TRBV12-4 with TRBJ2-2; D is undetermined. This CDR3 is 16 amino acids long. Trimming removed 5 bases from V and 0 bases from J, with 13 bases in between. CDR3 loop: CASSPQRTANTGELFF. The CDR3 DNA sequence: TGTGCCAGCAGTCCCCAACGGACGGCGAACACCGGGGAGCTGTTTTTT.

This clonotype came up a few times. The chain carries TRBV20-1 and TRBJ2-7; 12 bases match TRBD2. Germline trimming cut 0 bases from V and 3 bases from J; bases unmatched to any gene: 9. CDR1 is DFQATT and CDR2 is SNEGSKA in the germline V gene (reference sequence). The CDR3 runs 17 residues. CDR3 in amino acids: CSARERASGRALYEQYF. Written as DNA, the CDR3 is TGCAGTGCTAGAGAAAGGGCTAGCGGGAGGGCACTCTACGAGCAGTACTTC.

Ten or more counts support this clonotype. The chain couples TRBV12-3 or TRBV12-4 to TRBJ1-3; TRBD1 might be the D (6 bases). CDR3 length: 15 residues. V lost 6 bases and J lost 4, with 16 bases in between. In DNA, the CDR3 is TGTGCCAGCAGCCCGCTGGGGGCCGGAGGAAACACCATATATTTT. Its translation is CASSPLGAGGNTIYF.

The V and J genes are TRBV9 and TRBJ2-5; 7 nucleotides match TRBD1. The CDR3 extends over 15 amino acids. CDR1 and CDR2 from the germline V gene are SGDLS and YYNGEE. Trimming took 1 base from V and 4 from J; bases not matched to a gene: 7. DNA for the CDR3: TGTGCCAGCAGCGTAAACCCATCAGGGGGAGAGACCCAGTACTTC. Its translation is CASSVNPSGGETQYF.

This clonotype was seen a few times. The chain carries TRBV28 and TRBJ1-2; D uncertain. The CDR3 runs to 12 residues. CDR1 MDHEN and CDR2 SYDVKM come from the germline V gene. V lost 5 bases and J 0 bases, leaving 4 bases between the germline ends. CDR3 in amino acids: CASSATNYGYTF. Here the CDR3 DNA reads TGTGCCAGCAGTGCCACTAACTATGGCTACACCTTC.

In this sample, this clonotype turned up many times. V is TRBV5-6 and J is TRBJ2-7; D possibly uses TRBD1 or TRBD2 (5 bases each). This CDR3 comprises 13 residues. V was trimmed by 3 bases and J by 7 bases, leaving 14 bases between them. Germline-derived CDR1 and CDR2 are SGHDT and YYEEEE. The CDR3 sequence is CASSYTGRKEQYF. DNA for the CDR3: TGTGCCAGCAGCTACACGGGACGAAAAGAGCAGTACTTC.

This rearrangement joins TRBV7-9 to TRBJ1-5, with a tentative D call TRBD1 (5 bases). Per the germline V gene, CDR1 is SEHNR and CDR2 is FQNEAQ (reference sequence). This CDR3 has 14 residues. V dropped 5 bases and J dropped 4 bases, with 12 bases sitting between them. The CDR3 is CASSPPGTNQPQHF. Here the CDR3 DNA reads TGTGCCAGCAGCCCCCCCGGGACTAATCAGCCCCAGCATTTT.

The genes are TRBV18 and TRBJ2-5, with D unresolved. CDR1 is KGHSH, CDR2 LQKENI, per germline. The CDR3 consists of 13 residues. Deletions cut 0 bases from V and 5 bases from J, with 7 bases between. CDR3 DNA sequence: TGTGCCAGCTCACCACCGATAAGGGAGACCCAGTACTTC. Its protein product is CASSPPIRETQYF.

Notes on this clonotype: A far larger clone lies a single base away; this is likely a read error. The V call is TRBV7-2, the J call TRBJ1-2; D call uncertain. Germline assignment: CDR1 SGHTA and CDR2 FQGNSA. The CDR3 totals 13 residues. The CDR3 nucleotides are TGTGCCGGCAGCTTACCAGGAAACTATGGCTACACCTTC. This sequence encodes CAGSLPGNYGYTF.

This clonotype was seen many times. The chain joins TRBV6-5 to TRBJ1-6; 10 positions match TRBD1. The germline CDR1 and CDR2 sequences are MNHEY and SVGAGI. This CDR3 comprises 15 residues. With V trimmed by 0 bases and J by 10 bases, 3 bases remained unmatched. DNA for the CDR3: TGTGCCAGCAGTTACTCCGGGACAGGGGCATCACCCCTCCACTTT. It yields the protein CASSYSGTGASPLHF.